This TCR beta chain was captured by sequencing in a study of tumor and adjacent non-tumor tissue in lung cancer. As for the study in general: Patients were aged roughly 31 to 76, 9 to 10 men and about five women, stage I to III. On average, productive TCRbeta reads reached about 4.17 million per sample. Study-wide results and limits: Tumor repertoires had a smaller top 100 clone share than normal lung.

The library came from three nested PCR rounds adapted from ARM-PCR protocols. TCRdb re-called the multiplex PCR reads through MiXCR, storing one row per CDR3 protein. The data hold roughly 140,000 distinct CDR3 sequences, with around 66% observed a single time. This sample's RNA came from whole unsorted tissue. Chemotherapy-naive patients with new lung cancer underwent thoracic surgery in China, August–November 2014. CDR3 size: 16 residues. CDR1 DFQATT and CDR2 SNEGSKA come from the germline V gene (reference sequence). Points on this clonotype: The target antigen is unknown. An end of the junction does not agree with germline; a read error may underlie this.

Sequenced sample: lung tumor tissue. This receptor was taken from a man aged 60 to 75 with small cell lung cancer. The chain couples TRBV20-1 to TRBJ2-1; 8 bases align to TRBD2. The CDR3 region has the DNA TGCAATGCTAACCCTTTACTAGCGGCATCGTACAATGAGCAGTTCTTC. It codes for CNANPLLAASYNEQFF.